This T cell receptor (beta chain) stems from a study of early T cells in non-severe SARS-CoV-2 infection. Study information: With bulk RNA from unsorted whole blood as input, sequencing yielded unpaired chains.

The V gene lost 7 bases and the J gene lost 3 bases, with 10 bases spanning the gap. The CDR3 has 13 residues. The library protocol tagged individual cDNA molecules with unique molecular identifiers. One entry per CDR3 protein, called by TCRdb with MiXCR from the 5' RACE reads. The sample contains under 65,000 distinct CDR3 sequences, around 14% of which appear only once. This clonotype was detected ten times or more. The receptor was derived from an adult who was a healthcare worker with PCR-confirmed SARS-CoV-2 infection or an uninfected control (not recorded which). The sample was whole blood, taken at baseline. This chain links TRBV12-3 or TRBV12-4 with TRBJ1-5; D unclear. This chain's CDR3 is CASKQRDNQPQHF. The CDR3 nucleotides are TGTGCCAGCAAACAGAGAGACAATCAGCCCCAGCATTTT.